One sample yielded the 29 T cell receptor beta chains listed below, sequenced in a study of early T cells in non-severe SARS-CoV-2 infection. Each CDR3 protein gets one entry after TCRdb re-called the 5' RACE reads with MiXCR. The repertoire has roughly 100,000 distinct CDR3 sequences, approximately 14% of them found once; the top ten carry over 5%. Specimen: whole blood. The receptor set was obtained from an adult who was a healthcare worker with PCR-confirmed SARS-CoV-2 infection or an uninfected control (not recorded which).

The CDR3 reads CASSQSISHGGYEQYF. The CDR3 nucleotides are TGTGCCAGCAGCCAATCCATCTCCCACGGGGGCTACGAGCAGTACTTC. J is TRBJ2-7 and V is TRBV3-1, with D possibly TRBD2 on 6 matching bases. This CDR3 comprises 16 residues. The germline V gene encodes CDR1 LGHDT and CDR2 YNNKEL (reference sequence). V lost 2 bases to trimming and J lost 3 bases, with 17 bases between them.

This clonotype has only a few counts. The rearrangement uses TRBV3-1 and TRBJ2-7, with TRBD2 matching 7 bases. CDR1 and CDR2 from the germline V gene are LGHDT and YNNKEL (reference sequence). V lost 2 bases and J lost 1; bases outside the gene matches: 2. This CDR3 has 14 residues. CDR3: CASSQLAVSYEQYF. The CDR3 DNA reads TGTGCCAGCAGCCAACTAGCGGTTTCCTACGAGCAGTACTTC.

The gene calls are TRBV5-4 and TRBJ2-3; no definite D call. The V gene lost 7 bases and the J gene lost 2 bases, with 8 bases spanning the gap. Looked up from germline, CDR1 is SGHNT and CDR2 is YYREEE (reference sequence). The CDR3 has 12 amino acids. CDR3 residues: CASARYTDTQYF. The CDR3 nucleotides are TGTGCCAGCGCCCGATACACAGATACGCAGTATTTT.

The V and J genes are TRBV7-9 and TRBJ2-1; 9 bases are a match to TRBD2. CDR1 is SEHNR and CDR2 is FQNEAQ in the germline V gene (reference sequence). With 7 bases clipped from V and 12 bases from J, the junction kept 19 bases outside the gene matches. CDR3 length equals 16 residues. The CDR3 coding sequence is TGTGCCAGCATCCTTACCGGGACTAGCTCGATGCGTGTGCAGTTCTTC. This translates into CASILTGTSSMRVQFF.

This clonotype was picked up a small number of times. This rearrangement joins TRBV28 to TRBJ2-1; D is unresolved. CDR1 and CDR2 (germline): MDHEN, SYDVKM. This CDR3 has 13 residues. V gave up 6 bases and J gave up 6 bases, with 12 bases separating them. The CDR3 DNA follows: TGTGCCAGCAGCCCCGTTGTGGCCAATGAGCAGTTCTTC. This gives the protein CASSPVVANEQFF.

The chain recombines TRBV5-4 with TRBJ2-3; 9 bases are a match to TRBD2. The trim removed 2 bases at V and 4 bases at J, leaving 5 bases unmatched. The CDR3 totals 15 residues. Germline CDR1 is SGHNT and CDR2 is YYREEE (reference sequence). The CDR3 loop reads CASSFLAGEADTQYF. In DNA, the CDR3 is TGTGCCAGCAGCTTCTTAGCGGGAGAGGCAGATACGCAGTATTTT. The whole variable domain, filled in from reference TRBV5-4 and TRBJ2-3, reads ETGVTQSPTHLIKTRGQQVTLRCSSQSGHNTVSWYQQALGQGPQFIFQYYREEENGRGNFPPRFSGLQFPNYSSELNVNALELDDSALYLCASSFLAGEADTQYFGPGTRLTVL.

The chain has TRBV4-1 and TRBJ2-3; the match to TRBD2 covers 10 bases. Per germline, CDR1 MGHRA and CDR2 YSYEKL. This CDR3 contains 16 residues. V lost 0 bases, J lost 3 bases, and 3 bases stayed unmatched. The CDR3 sequence is CASSQDRTSGTDTQYF. The CDR3 DNA follows: TGCGCCAGCAGCCAAGATAGGACTAGCGGAACAGATACGCAGTATTTT.

This clonotype has a count of ten or more. The chain links TRBV12-3 or TRBV12-4 to TRBJ2-3; D might be TRBD1 or TRBD2, each matching 7 bases. The length of the CDR3 is 15 residues. Trimming pared 6 bases from V and 3 bases from J, leaving 16 bases between. The CDR3 loop is CASSPTRGGTDTQYF. Written as DNA, the CDR3 is TGTGCCAGCAGCCCTACCAGGGGGGGAACAGATACGCAGTATTTT.

This clonotype was detected many times. This chain uses TRBV5-5 with TRBJ2-5; D unresolved. V was clipped by 5 bases and J by 3 bases, with 5 bases between them. CDR1 and CDR2 (germline): SGHKS, YYEKEE (reference sequence). The CDR3 covers 11 residues. The CDR3: CASSTEETQYF. The DNA of the CDR3 is TGTGCCAGCAGTACAGAAGAGACCCAGTACTTC.

This clonotype was counted ten times or more. The chain combines TRBV20-1 with TRBJ1-2; D is unresolved. V gave up 2 bases and J gave up 7 bases, with 8 bases separating them. CDR1 is DFQATT, CDR2 SNEGSKA, per germline (reference sequence). The CDR3 length is 11 residues. The DNA for the CDR3 is TGCAGTGCTAGACGGGGATTTGGCTACACCTTC. Translation gives CSARRGFGYTF.

This clonotype came up a few times. This chain connects TRBV28 to TRBJ1-5; the D is unclear. The CDR3 length is 13 residues. Trimming took off 3 bases at V and 9 bases at J, with 12 bases between the two ends. Germline CDR1 reads MDHEN; CDR2 reads SYDVKM. The CDR3 DNA sequence: TGTGCCAGCAGTTTGCCTGAATTTGGGCCCCAGCATTTT. Protein sequence: CASSLPEFGPQHF.

This clonotype was seen many times. This rearrangement joins TRBV20-1 to TRBJ1-5, with D uncertain. The ends were cut back, 3 bases at V and 0 bases at J, with 6 bases in the middle. Germline lookup yields CDR1 DFQATT and CDR2 SNEGSKA (reference sequence). There are 13 residues in the CDR3. CDR3: CSARGDSNQPQHF. The CDR3 nucleotides read TGCAGTGCTAGGGGCGATAGCAATCAGCCCCAGCATTTT.

This clonotype has ten or more counts. The gene calls are TRBV12-3 or TRBV12-4 and TRBJ2-7, with 7 bases identical to TRBD1. This CDR3 region has 14 residues. V was pared by 5 bases and J by 6 bases, with 10 bases of the junction left unmatched. CDR3 amino acids: CASSLRTGRSEQYF. The CDR3 region has the DNA TGTGCCAGCAGTCTCCGGACAGGAAGAAGCGAGCAGTACTTC.

This clonotype showed up just a few times. The chain couples TRBV5-4 to TRBJ2-3; the D is unclear. From germline, CDR1 is SGHNT and CDR2 YYREEE (reference sequence). The CDR3 is made up of 13 amino acids. V was pared by 5 bases and J by 0 bases, with 7 bases between. This CDR3 is CASRRTSTDTQYF. In DNA form, the CDR3 reads TGTGCCAGCAGGCGTACTAGCACAGATACGCAGTATTTT.

This clonotype was recorded a few times. The rearrangement joins TRBV20-1 to TRBJ1-2; D unclear. Germline V gives CDR1 DFQATT, CDR2 SNEGSKA (reference sequence). The CDR3 has 11 residues. V lost 2 bases and J lost 4, with 5 bases in between. Here the CDR3 DNA reads TGCAGTGCTAGATCCAGCTATGGCTACACCTTC. Translation: CSARSSYGYTF.

This clonotype was observed a few times. The chain couples TRBV20-1 to TRBJ2-3; either TRBD1 or TRBD2 may supply D (5 bases each). V was trimmed by 6 bases and J by 2 bases, leaving 15 bases between them. This CDR3 comprises 14 residues. The germline V gene encodes CDR1 DFQATT and CDR2 SNEGSKA (reference sequence). CDR3 sequence: CSALTGGYTDTQYF. DNA of the CDR3: TGCAGTGCCCTCACAGGCGGGTACACAGATACGCAGTATTTT.

The chain recombines TRBV28 with TRBJ2-3; 7 positions agree with TRBD2. Germline CDR1 reads MDHEN; CDR2 reads SYDVKM. The CDR3 is 15 amino acids. V lost 7 bases to trimming and J lost 2 bases; unmatched junction nucleotides: 9. The CDR3 DNA reads as TGTGCCAGCACTCCTAGCGGAACATTCACAGATACGCAGTATTTT. This codes for CASTPSGTFTDTQYF.

The V and J genes are TRBV29-1 and TRBJ2-3; D unresolved. The CDR3 extends over 13 amino acids. V was clipped by 4 bases and J by 4 bases, with 12 bases between them. Germline V lookup: CDR1 SQVTM, CDR2 ANQGSEA. CDR3 sequence (DNA): TGCAGCGTTGGGGCCGAAGGATCAGATACGCAGTATTTT. It is translated as CSVGAEGSDTQYF.

There are many counts of this clonotype. V and J are TRBV7-9 and TRBJ1-2; D gene ambiguous. The CDR3 totals 13 residues. With 5 bases removed from V and 9 bases from J, the gap between germline ends came to 16 bases. The germline CDR1 and CDR2 sequences are SEHNR and FQNEAQ (reference sequence). The CDR3 reads CASSPAPGLSYTF. The CDR3 nucleotides are TGTGCCAGCAGCCCCGCCCCAGGCTTGAGCTACACCTTC.

This clonotype was observed many times. The chain is built from TRBV6-6 and TRBJ2-7; the D is unclear. CDR1 is MNHNY, CDR2 SVGAGI, per germline (reference sequence). This CDR3 comprises 13 residues. V lost 3 bases and J lost 1, with 7 bases in between. The CDR3 sequence is CASSYTASYEQYF. The CDR3 DNA reads as TGTGCCAGCAGTTATACAGCTTCCTACGAGCAGTACTTC.

As DNA, the CDR3 is TGTGCCCTCGGGGAGACCTTTAACACTGAAGCTTTCTTT. It codes for CALGETFNTEAFF. V and J are TRBV12-3 or TRBV12-4 and TRBJ1-1; D remains unclear. Trimming stripped 11 bases from V and 2 bases from J, with 15 bases between. This CDR3 has 13 residues.

This clonotype was seen a few times. The chain carries TRBV28 and TRBJ2-7; TRBD1 is a possible D gene (6 bases). V shed 5 bases and J shed 4 bases, with 12 bases lying between them. The CDR3 contains 13 residues. Per the germline V gene, CDR1 is MDHEN and CDR2 is SYDVKM. The DNA of the CDR3 is TGTGCCAGCAGTGGGCCCGGACAGTACGAGCAGTACTTC. It codes for CASSGPGQYEQYF.

In its sample, this clonotype was seen many times. The J gene is TRBJ1-1, the V gene TRBV16; perhaps TRBD1 as D (5 bases). This CDR3 has 15 residues. Trimming cost V 0 bases and J 4 bases, with 12 bases left between them. Germline loops: CDR1 KGHSY, CDR2 FQNENV. This CDR3 is CASSQSFQGPTEAFF. As DNA, the CDR3 is TGTGCCAGCAGCCAATCGTTTCAGGGTCCCACTGAAGCTTTCTTT.

This chain connects TRBV28 to TRBJ2-4, with D unclear. This CDR3 spans 14 amino acids. V was clipped by 4 bases and J by 0 bases, with 7 bases between them. Germline V lookup: CDR1 MDHEN, CDR2 SYDVKM. This CDR3 reads CASSSPLAKNIQYF. The CDR3 bases are TGTGCCAGCAGTTCGCCACTAGCCAAAAACATTCAGTACTTC.

This chain uses TRBV29-1 with TRBJ2-3, with 9 bases lining up with TRBD2. This CDR3 has 16 residues. V trimming: 6 bases; J trimming: 4 bases; junction bases outside the gene matches: 14. CDR1 and CDR2 (germline): SQVTM, ANQGSEA. Written as DNA, the CDR3 is TGCAGCGTCACATTAGCGGGAGAGATGCCGGCAGATACGCAGTATTTT. Its translation is CSVTLAGEMPADTQYF.

The rearrangement links TRBV28 to TRBJ2-3; no firm D call. In germline, CDR1 is MDHEN, CDR2 SYDVKM. V lost 3 bases to trimming and J lost 4 bases, with 5 bases between them. The CDR3 loop spans 12 amino acids. The CDR3 sequence: CASSFRSDTQYF. The CDR3 DNA reads TGTGCCAGCAGTTTTAGGTCAGATACGCAGTATTTT. Looking up the rest from reference TRBV28 and TRBJ2-3 gives the full variable domain: DVKVTQSSRYLVKRTGEKVFLECVQDMDHENMFWYRQDPGLGLRLIYFSYDVKMKEKGDIPEGYSVSREKKERFSLILESASTNQTSMYLCASSFRSDTQYFGPGTRLTVL.

This clonotype was counted at least ten times. The genes are TRBV19 and TRBJ2-7; D is unresolved. V lost 8 bases to trimming and J lost 0 bases, with 5 bases between them. Looked up from germline, CDR1 is LNHDA and CDR2 is SQIVND (reference sequence). This CDR3 is 11 amino acids long. This CDR3 is CASSDSYEQYF. In nucleotides, the CDR3 is TGTGCCAGTTCCGACTCCTACGAGCAGTACTTC.

This clonotype was detected many times. The chain has TRBV11-2 and TRBJ2-7; D uncertain. The V gene's germline CDR1 is SGHAT and CDR2 FQNNGV. V lost 5 bases and J 6 bases, leaving 11 bases between the germline ends. The CDR3 contains 12 residues. This CDR3 is CASSQIDGEQYF. The CDR3 DNA follows: TGTGCCAGCAGCCAGATCGATGGCGAGCAGTACTTC.

This clonotype was seen repeatedly, ten times or more. The chain combines TRBV6-5 with TRBJ1-6; D is possibly TRBD1 (5 bases). This CDR3 has 14 residues. CDR1 is MNHEY, CDR2 SVGAGI, per germline. With 4 bases removed from V and 10 bases from J, the gap between germline ends came to 14 bases. CDR3 sequence: CASSFETGRSPLHF. For the CDR3, the DNA is TGTGCCAGCAGTTTCGAAACAGGACGGTCACCCCTCCACTTT.